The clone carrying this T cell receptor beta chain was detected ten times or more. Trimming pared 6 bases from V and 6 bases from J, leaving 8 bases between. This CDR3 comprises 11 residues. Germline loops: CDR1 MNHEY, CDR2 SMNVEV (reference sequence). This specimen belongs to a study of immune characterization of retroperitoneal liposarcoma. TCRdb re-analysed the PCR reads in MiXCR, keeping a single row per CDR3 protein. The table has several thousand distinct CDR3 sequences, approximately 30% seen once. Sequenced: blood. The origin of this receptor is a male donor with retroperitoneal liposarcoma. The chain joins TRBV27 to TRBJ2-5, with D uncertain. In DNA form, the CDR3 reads TGTGCCAGCAGCGGTGGAAAGACCCAGTACTTC. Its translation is CASSGGKTQYF.